The present TCR beta chain was sequenced within a study of STAT5B mutations in CD4+ large granular lymphocyte leukemia. V was pared by 5 bases and J by 0 bases, with 4 bases of the junction left unmatched. The germline CDR1 and CDR2 sequences are SGHRS and YFSETQ. CDR3 size: 15 residues. A word on this clone: The antigen is undetermined.

Sequenced by immunoSEQ multiplex PCR; TCRdb stores in-frame clones only, minus some. The sample has tens of thousands of clones, 80% to 90% seen once; the top ten hold 3% to 4%. Whole-study results and caveats: Patient CD4-sorted repertoires stayed more clonal than healthy ones after leukemic-clone removal. Main leukemic clonotypes were patient-specific, but more than 20% appeared at low frequency elsewhere. Without HLA matching, higher CD4+ than CD8+ T-LGLL clonality could reflect small sample size. Top patient clones used TRBV06 genes more often: 8/27 versus 2/35 in controls.

V is TRBV5-1 and J is TRBJ2-2; 7 bases match TRBD1. The source material was CD4+ T cells from blood buffy coats. The receptor was isolated from a human donor in good health. The DNA for the CDR3 is TGCGCCAGCAGACCCGGGACAGCGAACACCGGGGAGCTGTTTTTT. Residues: CASRPGTANTGELFF.